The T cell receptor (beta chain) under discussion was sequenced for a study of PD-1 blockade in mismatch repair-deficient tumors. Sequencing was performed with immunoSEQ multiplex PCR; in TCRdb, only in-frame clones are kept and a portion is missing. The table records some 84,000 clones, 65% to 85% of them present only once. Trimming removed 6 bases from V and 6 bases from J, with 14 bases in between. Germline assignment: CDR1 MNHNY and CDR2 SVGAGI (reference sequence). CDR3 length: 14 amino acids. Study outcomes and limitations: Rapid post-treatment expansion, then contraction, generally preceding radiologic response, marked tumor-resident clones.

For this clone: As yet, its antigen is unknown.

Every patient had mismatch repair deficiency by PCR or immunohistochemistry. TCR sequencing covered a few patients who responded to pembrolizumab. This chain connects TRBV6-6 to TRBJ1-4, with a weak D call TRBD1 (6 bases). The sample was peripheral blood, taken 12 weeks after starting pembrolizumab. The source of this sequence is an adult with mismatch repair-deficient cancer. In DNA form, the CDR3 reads TGTGCCAGCAGCGCGGGACACCTCGATGAAAAACTGTTTTTT. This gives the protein CASSAGHLDEKLFF.